This T cell receptor (beta chain) was recorded in a study of control samples from healthy donors and cancer patients (dated by TCRdb to the early 2020s). The library came from the immunoSEQ multiplex PCR assay. In its TCRdb copy, this immuneACCESS table keeps in-frame sequences only and misses some clones. Where compared with another copy, unresolved V genes explain less than half of these, and the others have no known cause. The sample table holds some 130,000 clones, of which about 92% were seen once. The top ten clonotypes cover around 1.6% of the sample. In the case of this clone: What antigen it recognizes has not been identified. Per-base qualities were not stored, and no clone one base away is much larger.

In the germline V gene, CDR1 corresponds to SGHTA and CDR2 to FQGTGA. V is pruned by 0 bases and J by 2 bases, leaving 2 bases of the junction without a gene match. There are 15 amino acids in the CDR3, from cysteine to phenylalanine inclusive. CDR3 DNA is the only sequence kept; it has 45 bases, read in frame from the first base. The TCR was taken from a man aged 45-60 years with head and neck cancer. In this chain, TRBV7-3 is recombined with TRBJ2-7, and TRBD1 matches 9 of the central bases. Sequenced: PBMCs. The DNA sequence is as follows: TGTGCCAGCAGCTTAACCGGGACAGGGACCTACGAGCAGTACTTC. Its protein reads: CASSLTGTGTYEQYF.